The T cell receptor (beta chain) under discussion was sequenced for a study of shared clonotypes between healthy human individuals. About the study: Used for every donor were three CD4 naive, three CD4 memory, two CD8 naive and one CD8 memory plate.

Germline lookup yields CDR1 SGHRS and CDR2 YFSETQ. V dropped 0 bases and J dropped 6 bases, with 15 bases sitting between them. The CDR3 contains 16 residues. The study ran the assay at deep level. Data came from immunoSEQ multiplex PCR; TCRdb stores just in-frame clones and leaves some out. The table lists about a million clones, 70% to 80% of them singletons. This receptor was obtained from a man between 18 and 29 years old in good health. Some clones in this sample may be carry-over from other donors' samples. The specimen was memory CD4+ T cells from PBMCs. Subset meaning: CD45RA-negative fraction. The rearrangement uses TRBV5-1 and TRBJ2-2; D is unclear. The DNA of the CDR3 is TGCGCCAGCAGCTTGGTCCCAACTCCTGGGGCCGGGGAGCTGTTTTTT. Its protein is CASSLVPTPGAGELFF.